Sequencing of this T cell receptor beta chain was carried out in a study of OX40 agonist ivuxolimab in advanced cancers. TCRdb keeps only in-frame clones here, not all; method: immunoSEQ multiplex PCR. Of about 35,000 clones listed, around four fifths are singletons. Source: CD4+ or CD8+ T cells sorted from blood, taken in a trial of the OX40 agonist ivuxolimab. This receptor was taken from an adult with an advanced solid tumor such as melanoma, head and neck, liver or kidney cancer.

CDR3 amino acids: CASSELDRSYNEQFF. CDR3 coding DNA: TGTGCCAGCAGTGAACTAGACAGGTCCTACAATGAGCAGTTCTTC. The chain joins TRBV6-1 to TRBJ2-1; tentatively, D is TRBD1 (6 bases). The length of the CDR3 is 15 residues. Looked up from germline, CDR1 is MNHNS and CDR2 is SASEGT. V shed 2 bases and J shed 1 base, with 9 bases lying between them.